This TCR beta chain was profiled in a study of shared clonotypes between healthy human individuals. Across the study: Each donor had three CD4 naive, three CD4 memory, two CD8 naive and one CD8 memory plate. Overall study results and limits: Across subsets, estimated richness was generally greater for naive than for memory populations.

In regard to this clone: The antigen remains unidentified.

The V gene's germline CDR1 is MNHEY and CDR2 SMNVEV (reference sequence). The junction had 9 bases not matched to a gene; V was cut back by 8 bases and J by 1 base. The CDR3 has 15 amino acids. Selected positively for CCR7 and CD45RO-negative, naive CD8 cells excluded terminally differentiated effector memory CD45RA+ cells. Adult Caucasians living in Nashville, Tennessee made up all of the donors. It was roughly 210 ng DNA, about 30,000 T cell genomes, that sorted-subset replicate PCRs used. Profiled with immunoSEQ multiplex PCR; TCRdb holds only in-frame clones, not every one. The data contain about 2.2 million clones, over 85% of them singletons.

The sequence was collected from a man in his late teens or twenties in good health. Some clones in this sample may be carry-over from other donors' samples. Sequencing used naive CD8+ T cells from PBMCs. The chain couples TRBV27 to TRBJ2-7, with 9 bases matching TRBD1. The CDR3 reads CASGQGSPLSYEQYF. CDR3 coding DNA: TGTGCCAGCGGACAGGGGTCCCCCCTTTCCTACGAGCAGTACTTC.